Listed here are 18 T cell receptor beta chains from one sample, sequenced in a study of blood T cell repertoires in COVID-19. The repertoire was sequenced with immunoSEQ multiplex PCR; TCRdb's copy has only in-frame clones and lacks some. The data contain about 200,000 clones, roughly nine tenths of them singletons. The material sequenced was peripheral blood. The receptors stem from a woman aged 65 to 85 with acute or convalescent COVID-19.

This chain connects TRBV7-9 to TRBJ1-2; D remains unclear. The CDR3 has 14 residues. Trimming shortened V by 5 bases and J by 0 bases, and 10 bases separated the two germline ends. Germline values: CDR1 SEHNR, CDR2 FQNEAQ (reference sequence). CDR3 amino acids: CASSVLAANYGYTF. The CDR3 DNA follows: TGTGCCAGCAGCGTCCTGGCCGCTAACTATGGCTACACCTTC.

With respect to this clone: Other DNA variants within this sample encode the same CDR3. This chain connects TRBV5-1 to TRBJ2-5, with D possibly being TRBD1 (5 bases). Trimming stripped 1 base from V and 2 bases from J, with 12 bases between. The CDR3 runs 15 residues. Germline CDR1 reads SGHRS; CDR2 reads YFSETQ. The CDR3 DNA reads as TGCGCCAGCAGCTTGTGGGGCACCTATCAAGAGACCCAGTACTTC. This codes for CASSLWGTYQETQYF. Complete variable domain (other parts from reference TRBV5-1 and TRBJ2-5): KAGVTQTPRYLIKTRGQQVTLSCSPISGHRSVSWYQQTPGQGLQFLFEYFSETQRNKGNFPGRFSGRQFSNSRSEMNVSTLELGDSALYLCASSLWGTYQETQYFGPGTRLLVL.

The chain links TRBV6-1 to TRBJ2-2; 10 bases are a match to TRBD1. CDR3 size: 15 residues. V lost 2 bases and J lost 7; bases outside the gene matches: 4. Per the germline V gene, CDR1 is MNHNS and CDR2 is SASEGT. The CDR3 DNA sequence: TGTGCCAGCAGTGAAAGACAGGGGGCTCACGGGGAGCTGTTTTTT. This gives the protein CASSERQGAHGELFF.

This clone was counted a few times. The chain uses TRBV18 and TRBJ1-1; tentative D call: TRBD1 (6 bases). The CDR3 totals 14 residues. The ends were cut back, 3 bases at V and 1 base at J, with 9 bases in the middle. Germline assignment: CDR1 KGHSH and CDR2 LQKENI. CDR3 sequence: CASSPVDRNTEAFF. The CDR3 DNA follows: TGTGCCAGCTCACCTGTGGACAGGAACACTGAAGCTTTCTTT.

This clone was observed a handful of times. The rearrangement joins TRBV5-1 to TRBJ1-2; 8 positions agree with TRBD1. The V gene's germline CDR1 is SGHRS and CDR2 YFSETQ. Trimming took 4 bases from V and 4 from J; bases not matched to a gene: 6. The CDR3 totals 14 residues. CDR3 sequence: CASSARGLSYGYTF. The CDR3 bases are TGCGCCAGCAGCGCCAGGGGGCTGAGCTATGGCTACACCTTC.

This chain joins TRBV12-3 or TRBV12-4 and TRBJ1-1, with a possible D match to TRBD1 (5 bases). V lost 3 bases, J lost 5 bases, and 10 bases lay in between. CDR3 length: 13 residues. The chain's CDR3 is CASSFPGETEAFF. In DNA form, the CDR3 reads TGTGCCAGCAGTTTCCCGGGGGAGACTGAAGCTTTCTTT.

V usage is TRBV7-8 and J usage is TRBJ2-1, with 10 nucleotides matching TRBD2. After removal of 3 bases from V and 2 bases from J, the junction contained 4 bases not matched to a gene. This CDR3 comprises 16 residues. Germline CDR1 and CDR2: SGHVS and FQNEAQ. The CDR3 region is CASSLKAGGPYNEQFF. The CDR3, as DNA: TGTGCCAGCAGCTTGAAAGCGGGAGGGCCCTACAATGAGCAGTTCTTC.

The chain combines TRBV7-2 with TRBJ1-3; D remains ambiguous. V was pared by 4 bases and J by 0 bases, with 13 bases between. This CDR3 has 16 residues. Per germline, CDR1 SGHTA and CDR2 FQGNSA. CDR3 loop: CASSSRVGASGNTIYF. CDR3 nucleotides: TGTGCCAGCAGCTCGAGGGTGGGAGCCTCTGGAAACACCATATATTTT.

The CDR3 sequence is CASSSAKNTEAFF. For the CDR3, the DNA is TGTGCCAGCAGTTCTGCGAAGAACACTGAAGCTTTCTTT. The chain uses TRBV6-5 and TRBJ1-1; no clear D. The CDR3 extends over 13 amino acids. Germline CDR1 MNHEY, CDR2 SVGAGI. The ends were cut back, 4 bases at V and 1 base at J, with 7 bases in the middle.

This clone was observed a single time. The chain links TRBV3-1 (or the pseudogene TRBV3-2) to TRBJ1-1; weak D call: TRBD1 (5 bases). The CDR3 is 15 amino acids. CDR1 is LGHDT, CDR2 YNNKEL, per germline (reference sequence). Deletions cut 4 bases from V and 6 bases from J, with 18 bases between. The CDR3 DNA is TGTGCCAGCAGCCGGGCCGTGGGGCATCTCTCTGAAGCTTTCTTT. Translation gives CASSRAVGHLSEAFF.

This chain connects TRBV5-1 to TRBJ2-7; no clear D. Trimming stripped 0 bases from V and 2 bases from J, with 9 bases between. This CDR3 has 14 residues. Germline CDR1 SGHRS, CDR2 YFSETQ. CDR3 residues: CASSLANSPYEQYF. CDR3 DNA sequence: TGCGCCAGCAGCTTGGCGAACAGCCCCTACGAGCAGTACTTC.

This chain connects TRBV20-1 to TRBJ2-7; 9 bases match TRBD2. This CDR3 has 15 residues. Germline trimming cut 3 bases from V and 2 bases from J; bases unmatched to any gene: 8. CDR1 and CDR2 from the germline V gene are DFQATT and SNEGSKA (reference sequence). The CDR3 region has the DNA TGCAGTGCTAGTCCCTTACTAGCGGGTCCCTACGAGCAGTACTTC. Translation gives CSASPLLAGPYEQYF.

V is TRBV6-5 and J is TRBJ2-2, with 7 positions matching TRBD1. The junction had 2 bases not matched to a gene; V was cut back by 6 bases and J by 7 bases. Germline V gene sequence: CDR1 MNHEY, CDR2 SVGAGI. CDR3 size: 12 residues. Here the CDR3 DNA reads TGTGCCAGCAGCCCAGGGGGCGGGGAGCTGTTTTTT. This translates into CASSPGGGELFF.

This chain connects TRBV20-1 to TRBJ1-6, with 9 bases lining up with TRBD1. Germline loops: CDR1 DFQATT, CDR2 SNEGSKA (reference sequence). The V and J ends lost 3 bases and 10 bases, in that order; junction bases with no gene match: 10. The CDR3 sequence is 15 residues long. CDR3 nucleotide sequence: TGCAGTGCTAGTCACAGGGGGCGTACGGGGTCACCCCTCCACTTT. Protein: CSASHRGRTGSPLHF.

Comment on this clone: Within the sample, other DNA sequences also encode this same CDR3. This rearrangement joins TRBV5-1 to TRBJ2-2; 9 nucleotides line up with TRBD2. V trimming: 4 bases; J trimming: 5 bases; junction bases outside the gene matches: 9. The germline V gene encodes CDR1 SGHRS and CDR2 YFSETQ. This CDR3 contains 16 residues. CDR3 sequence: CASSPLAGARTGELFF. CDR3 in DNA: TGCGCCAGCAGCCCCTTAGCGGGAGCCAGGACCGGGGAGCTGTTTTTT.

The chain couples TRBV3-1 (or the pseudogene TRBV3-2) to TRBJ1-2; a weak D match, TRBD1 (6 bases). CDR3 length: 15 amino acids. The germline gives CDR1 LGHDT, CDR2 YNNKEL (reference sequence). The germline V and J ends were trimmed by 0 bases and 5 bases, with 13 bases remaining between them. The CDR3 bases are TGTGCCAGCAGCCAAGAAAGGTTGACAGGTTATGGCTACACCTTC. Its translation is CASSQERLTGYGYTF.

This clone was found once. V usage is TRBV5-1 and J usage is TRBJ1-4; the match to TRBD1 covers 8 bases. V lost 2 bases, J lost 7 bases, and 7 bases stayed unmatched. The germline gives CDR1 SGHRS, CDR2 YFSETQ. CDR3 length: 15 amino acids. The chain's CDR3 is CASSLAGGEVEKLFF. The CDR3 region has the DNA TGCGCCAGCAGCTTAGCAGGGGGCGAGGTTGAAAAACTGTTTTTT. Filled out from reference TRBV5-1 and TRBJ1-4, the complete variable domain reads KAGVTQTPRYLIKTRGQQVTLSCSPISGHRSVSWYQQTPGQGLQFLFEYFSETQRNKGNFPGRFSGRQFSNSRSEMNVSTLELGDSALYLCASSLAGGEVEKLFFGSGTQLSVL.

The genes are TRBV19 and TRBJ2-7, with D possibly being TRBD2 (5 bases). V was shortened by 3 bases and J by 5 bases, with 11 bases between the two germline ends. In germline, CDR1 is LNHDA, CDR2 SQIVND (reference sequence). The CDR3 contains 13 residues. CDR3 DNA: TGTGCCAGTAGTATCATGGTCGGGGACGAGCAGTACTTC. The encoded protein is CASSIMVGDEQYF.